Shown below are 27 T cell receptor beta chains from a single sample sequenced in a study of T cell responses to AZD1222 COVID-19 vaccine. Here immunoSEQ multiplex PCR was the method, and the copy in TCRdb shows in-frame clones only, minus some. The top ten clones hold about 3% of a sample with about 140,000 clones, roughly 91% of them seen once. Sequencing was performed on peripheral blood, taken 28 days after the second AZD1222 dose. These receptors were collected from an adult who received the AZD1222 COVID-19 vaccine.

The V call is TRBV18, the J call TRBJ1-2; D call uncertain. Trimming pared 1 base from V and 6 bases from J, leaving 18 bases between. The germline CDR1 and CDR2 sequences are KGHSH and LQKENI. This CDR3 comprises 16 residues. This CDR3 reads CASSPLATVVRDGYTF. The DNA of the CDR3 is TGTGCCAGCTCACCACTAGCCACGGTGGTAAGGGATGGCTACACCTTC.

On this clone itself: An end of the junction differs from the germline gene, which may be a read error. The rearrangement links TRBV24-1 to TRBJ2-1; 7 bases are a match to TRBD2. There are 11 residues in the CDR3. Germline values: CDR1 KGHDR, CDR2 SFDVKD. This CDR3 is CATSTTSERFF. The DNA of the CDR3 is TGTGCCACCAGTACTACTAGCGAGCGGTTCTTC.

The chain links TRBV24-1 to TRBJ2-7; no clear D gene. The CDR3 runs to 11 residues. V lost 4 bases and J 5 bases, leaving 5 bases between the germline ends. The germline V gene has CDR1 KGHDR and CDR2 SFDVKD. In DNA form, the CDR3 reads TGTGCCACCAGTGAGGGCCACGAGCAGTACTTC. This gives the protein CATSEGHEQYF.

This chain uses TRBV19 with TRBJ2-5, with 12 nucleotides matching TRBD2. V lost 6 bases and J lost 6; bases outside the gene matches: 11. Germline V gene data show CDR1 as LNHDA and CDR2 as SQIVND (reference sequence). The CDR3 totals 16 residues. CDR3 DNA: TGTGCCAGTAGACTGACTAGCGGGGGCCCCGACCAGACCCAGTACTTC. It codes for CASRLTSGGPDQTQYF.

The CDR3 is CASSLRLGRTGDTGELFF. For the CDR3, the DNA is TGTGCCAGCAGCTTACGACTGGGGCGCACGGGGGACACCGGGGAGCTGTTTTTT. The V gene is TRBV7-2, the J gene TRBJ2-2, with D possibly matching TRBD2 (6 bases). The V gene's germline CDR1 is SGHTA and CDR2 FQGNSA. The CDR3 sequence is 18 residues long. The V end was cut by 2 bases, the J end by 3 bases, with 19 bases between.

V is TRBV3-1 (or the pseudogene TRBV3-2) and J is TRBJ1-1; 8 nucleotides align to TRBD1. Germline assignment: CDR1 LGHDT and CDR2 YNNKEL (reference sequence). The CDR3 is made up of 14 amino acids. With V trimmed by 3 bases and J by 5 bases, 5 bases remained unmatched. The CDR3 protein is CASSQDDRGTEAFF. In nucleotides, the CDR3 is TGTGCCAGCAGCCAGGACGACAGGGGAACTGAAGCTTTCTTT.

The chain joins TRBV5-1 to TRBJ1-6; 11 bases match TRBD1. After removal of 1 base from V and 9 bases from J, the junction contained 15 bases not matched to a gene. Looked up from germline, CDR1 is SGHRS and CDR2 is YFSETQ. The CDR3 covers 19 residues. This CDR3 is CASSLKDWGGQGARSPLHF. CDR3 bases: TGCGCCAGCAGCTTGAAGGATTGGGGTGGACAGGGGGCTCGTTCACCCCTCCACTTT.

The V call is TRBV28, the J call TRBJ2-2; 9 bases align to TRBD2. CDR3 length: 16 residues. CDR1 MDHEN and CDR2 SYDVKM come from the germline V gene. Germline trimming cut 6 bases from V and 6 bases from J; bases unmatched to any gene: 11. CDR3 coding DNA: TGTGCCAGCAGGACACAGCCGGGACTAGCATCCGGGGAGCTGTTTTTT. It is translated as CASRTQPGLASGELFF.

CDR3 loop: CASSGRTPPYGYTF. In DNA, the CDR3 is TGTGCCAGTAGTGGTCGTACTCCTCCCTATGGCTACACCTTC. The chain employs TRBV19 and TRBJ1-2; no clear D gene. This CDR3 has 14 residues. V was clipped by 5 bases and J by 4 bases, with 14 bases between them. Germline CDR1 LNHDA, CDR2 SQIVND (reference sequence).

The chain carries TRBV7-3 and TRBJ2-7; TRBD2 is a possible D gene (5 bases). Trimming removed 1 base from V and 4 bases from J, with 11 bases in between. Germline V gene lookup returns CDR1 SGHTA and CDR2 FQGTGA. The CDR3 runs 14 residues. The CDR3 here is CASSLKGSGYEQYF. DNA of the CDR3: TGTGCCAGCAGCTTAAAAGGGTCGGGGTACGAGCAGTACTTC. Full variable domain (missing parts from reference TRBV7-3 and TRBJ2-7): GAGVSQTPSNKVTEKGKYVELRCDPISGHTALYWYRQSLGQGPEFLIYFQGTGAADDSGLPNDRFFAVRPEGSVSTLKIQRTERGDSAVYLCASSLKGSGYEQYFGPGTRLTVT.

The rearrangement uses TRBV9 and TRBJ2-7; a weak D match, TRBD2 (5 bases). This CDR3 contains 14 residues. V lost 2 bases to trimming and J lost 6 bases, with 15 bases between them. Germline assignment: CDR1 SGDLS and CDR2 YYNGEE. This CDR3 reads CASSVPMIGGEQYF. The DNA of the CDR3 is TGTGCCAGCAGCGTCCCTATGATCGGAGGCGAGCAGTACTTC.

The chain joins TRBV14 to TRBJ2-1, with 12 bases identical to TRBD2. The germline V gene encodes CDR1 SGHDN and CDR2 FVKESK. Trimming removed 4 bases from V and 7 bases from J; junction bases left unmatched: 8. CDR3 length: 16 residues. This chain's CDR3 is CASSPLGTSGRNEQFF. In DNA form, the CDR3 reads TGTGCCAGCAGCCCTCTCGGGACTAGCGGGCGGAATGAGCAGTTCTTC.

This rearrangement joins TRBV19 to TRBJ1-4; D is undetermined. Germline-derived CDR1 and CDR2 are LNHDA and SQIVND (reference sequence). The CDR3 sequence is 14 residues long. The V end was cut by 8 bases, the J end by 5 bases, with 15 bases between. The CDR3, as DNA: TGTGCCAGTGCCGGCGGGTCCCCCAATGAAAAACTGTTTTTT. Translated: CASAGGSPNEKLFF.

The chain carries TRBV28 and TRBJ1-2; D is unclear. The germline CDR1 and CDR2 sequences are MDHEN and SYDVKM. This CDR3 spans 15 amino acids. V lost 5 bases to trimming and J lost 10 bases, with 23 bases between them. CDR3 residues: CASSPPGPQSFLYTF. CDR3 DNA: TGTGCCAGCAGTCCCCCAGGACCTCAAAGTTTTCTCTACACCTTC.

DNA for the CDR3: TGTGCCAGCAGCCCTCAGGGGTCTGGTGGCTACACCTTC. It yields the protein CASSPQGSGGYTF. The chain joins TRBV5-4 to TRBJ1-2, with D possibly matching TRBD1 (6 bases). From germline, CDR1 is SGHNT and CDR2 YYREEE (reference sequence). V lost 4 bases to trimming and J lost 7 bases, with 14 bases between them. CDR3 length: 13 residues.

This chain connects TRBV19 to TRBJ1-6; 9 positions match TRBD1. CDR1 LNHDA and CDR2 SQIVND come from the germline V gene (reference sequence). The CDR3 sequence is 16 residues long. J was trimmed by 5 bases and V by 5 bases; bases with no gene match: 7. Here the CDR3 DNA reads TGTGCCAGTAGTCTCACCCGGGACAGGGATAATTCACCCCTCCACTTT. Encoded protein: CASSLTRDRDNSPLHF.

J is TRBJ2-3 and V is TRBV5-4; D not certain. The length of the CDR3 is 16 residues. Deletions cut 0 bases from V and 2 bases from J, with 13 bases between. The germline V gene has CDR1 SGHNT and CDR2 YYREEE (reference sequence). The CDR3 DNA reads TGTGCCAGCAGCTTGGCCGGAAGTAGGAACACAGATACGCAGTATTTT. It specifies CASSLAGSRNTDTQYF.

The V call is TRBV2, the J call TRBJ2-5; the D gene is possibly TRBD2 (5 bases). CDR1 SNHLY and CDR2 FYNNEI come from the germline V gene. V was pared by 1 base and J by 5 bases, with 8 bases between. The CDR3 totals 13 residues. The CDR3 DNA reads as TGTGCCAGCAGTGAAGGGCCGGGGGAGACCCAGTACTTC. Its protein is CASSEGPGETQYF. Full variable domain (outside the CDR3, taken from reference TRBV2 and TRBJ2-5): EPEVTQTPSHQVTQMGQEVILRCVPISNHLYFYWYRQILGQKVEFLVSFYNNEISEKSEIFDDQFSVERPDGSNFTLKIRSTKLEDSAMYFCASSEGPGETQYFGPGTRLLVL.

The chain combines TRBV27 with TRBJ2-7; possibly TRBD1 or TRBD2 for D (6 bases each). The CDR3 runs 19 residues. Germline lookup yields CDR1 MNHEY and CDR2 SMNVEV (reference sequence). V lost 0 bases and J 3 bases, leaving 24 bases between the germline ends. The CDR3 here is CASSLSKGGNSGEDYEQYF. The CDR3 DNA reads TGTGCCAGCAGTTTATCTAAAGGGGGGAACTCAGGGGAGGACTACGAGCAGTACTTC.

The chain combines TRBV7-3 with TRBJ2-2; D is ambiguous. V lost 8 bases to trimming and J lost 6 bases, with 10 bases between them. The CDR3 is made up of 12 amino acids. In germline, CDR1 is SGHTA, CDR2 FQGTGA. CDR3 DNA: TGTGCCAGCGGGGTCCTGGCCGGGGAGCTGTTTTTT. The encoded protein is CASGVLAGELFF. Based on the CDR3 plus reference TRBV7-3 and TRBJ2-2, the full variable domain is GAGVSQTPSNKVTEKGKYVELRCDPISGHTALYWYRQSLGQGPEFLIYFQGTGAADDSGLPNDRFFAVRPEGSVSTLKIQRTERGDSAVYLCASGVLAGELFFGEGSRLTVL.

V gene TRBV6-5 combines with J gene TRBJ1-3, with a weak D call TRBD1 (6 bases). This CDR3 comprises 14 residues. Trimming left V 6 bases short and J 1 base short, with 10 bases between. Germline lookup yields CDR1 MNHEY and CDR2 SVGAGI. The chain's CDR3 is CASRAGTSGNTIYF. CDR3 coding DNA: TGTGCCAGCAGGGCAGGGACATCTGGAAACACCATATATTTT.

This chain links TRBV7-9 with TRBJ2-7; TRBD1 might be the D (5 bases). The CDR3 is made up of 12 amino acids. V was cut by 5 bases and J by 9 bases, with 14 bases left in between. Germline V gene sequence: CDR1 SEHNR, CDR2 FQNEAQ (reference sequence). The CDR3 region is CASSATWTSQYF. CDR3 coding DNA: TGTGCCAGCAGCGCAACTTGGACATCGCAGTACTTC.

The CDR3 DNA follows: TGTGCCAGCAGGCCCGAGGGGGCAATCAATGAGCAGTTCTTC. Its protein product is CASRPEGAINEQFF. The rearrangement joins TRBV28 to TRBJ2-1; 7 bases map to TRBD1. The germline V gene has CDR1 MDHEN and CDR2 SYDVKM. V lost 6 bases, J lost 6 bases, and 8 bases stayed unmatched. The CDR3 has 14 residues. The complete variable domain, with remaining parts taken from reference TRBV28 and TRBJ2-1, reads DVKVTQSSRYLVKRTGEKVFLECVQDMDHENMFWYRQDPGLGLRLIYFSYDVKMKEKGDIPEGYSVSREKKERFSLILESASTNQTSMYLCASRPEGAINEQFFGPGTRLTVL.

This clone came up a few times. The chain has TRBV28 and TRBJ1-5; D remains ambiguous. The germline gives CDR1 MDHEN, CDR2 SYDVKM. The CDR3 totals 14 residues. The V end lost 2 bases, the J end lost 3 bases, and 8 bases lay between the germline ends. The CDR3 region is CASSLRLLNQPQHF. The CDR3 DNA reads as TGTGCCAGCAGTTTAAGGCTTCTCAATCAGCCCCAGCATTTT. The variable domain in full, completed from reference TRBV28 and TRBJ1-5, reads DVKVTQSSRYLVKRTGEKVFLECVQDMDHENMFWYRQDPGLGLRLIYFSYDVKMKEKGDIPEGYSVSREKKERFSLILESASTNQTSMYLCASSLRLLNQPQHFGDGTRLSIL.

The chain employs TRBV7-2 and TRBJ1-5, with D uncertain. The V gene's germline CDR1 is SGHTA and CDR2 FQGNSA. Deletions cut 6 bases from V and 9 bases from J, with 18 bases between. This CDR3 contains 14 residues. CDR3 in DNA: TGTGCCAGCAGGACGATGAGAGGTTACGGGCCCCAGCATTTT. Its translation is CASRTMRGYGPQHF.

The CDR3 coding sequence is TGTGCCAGCAGTGGACTTCCTAGCACAGATACGCAGTATTTT. This encodes CASSGLPSTDTQYF. V and J are TRBV28 and TRBJ2-3; D is possibly TRBD2 (5 bases). The CDR3 contains 14 residues. The V and J ends lost 5 bases and 0 bases respectively, with 9 bases between them. Germline V gene lookup returns CDR1 MDHEN and CDR2 SYDVKM. The complete variable domain, with remaining parts taken from reference TRBV28 and TRBJ2-3, reads DVKVTQSSRYLVKRTGEKVFLECVQDMDHENMFWYRQDPGLGLRLIYFSYDVKMKEKGDIPEGYSVSREKKERFSLILESASTNQTSMYLCASSGLPSTDTQYFGPGTRLTVL.

V and J are TRBV30 and TRBJ2-7, with 9 bases fitting TRBD2. CDR1 and CDR2 (germline): GTSNPN, SVGIG (reference sequence). The CDR3 is made up of 11 amino acids. The junction had 5 bases not matched to a gene; V was cut back by 8 bases and J by 6 bases. The CDR3 reads CAASGGFEQYF. The CDR3 DNA reads TGTGCCGCCAGCGGGGGGTTCGAGCAGTACTTC.